The 20 T cell receptor beta chains below all came from one sample that was sequenced in a study of T cells expressing NK-cell markers. TCRdb re-called the 5' RACE reads; every CDR3 protein appears as one record, without DNA. Recorded for this sample: 300,000 to 500,000 distinct CDR3 sequences. The sample was blood T cells: a sorted CD56 or NKG2C T cell subset, CD4+ or CD8+ T cells, or bulk PBMC T cells (not recorded which). The receptors here all came from a woman aged 45 to 65 in good health.

This chain joins TRBV4-1 and TRBJ2-4. The CDR3 sequence is 17 residues long. Germline loops: CDR1 MGHRA, CDR2 YSYEKL. The CDR3 here is CASTPVMRSLAKNIQYF.

The chain joins TRBV29-1 to TRBJ2-3; checking the TCRdb D call of TRBD2 is not possible without DNA. The CDR3 totals 14 residues. Germline CDR1 is SQVTM and CDR2 is ANQGSEA. CDR3 protein: CSVESPGLSDTQYF.

CDR3 residues: CASRMGPSYEQYF. The genes are TRBV10-2 and TRBJ2-7; TCRdb designates TRBD1, a call that cannot be tested without DNA. The CDR3 sequence is 13 residues long. Germline CDR1 and CDR2: WSHSY and SAAADI.

V gene TRBV5-1 combines with J gene TRBJ1-1. This CDR3 is built from 12 residues. Germline CDR1 SGHRS, CDR2 YFSETQ. CDR3 amino acids: CASSLQEGEAFF.

The V and J genes are TRBV2 and TRBJ2-3; the TCRdb call, TRBD1, lacks DNA for checking. CDR1 and CDR2 (germline): SNHLY, FYNNEI. The CDR3 spans 12 residues. CDR3 protein: CASGQVADTQYF.

This sequence joins TRBV4-1 and TRBJ2-1; no DNA is available, so the TRBD2 call from TCRdb remains unchecked. The CDR3 is 16 amino acids. Germline values: CDR1 MGHRA, CDR2 YSYEKL. CDR3 amino acids: CASRLIPGTTPNEQFF.

The CDR3: CSARAGGGTQYF. V is TRBV20-1 and J is TRBJ2-3; the TRBD2 assignment by TCRdb is unverifiable without DNA. Germline values: CDR1 DFQATT, CDR2 SNEGSKA (reference sequence). There are 12 residues in the CDR3.

The chain couples TRBV11-2 to TRBJ2-1; without DNA, the TCRdb call of TRBD1 cannot be checked. The CDR3 has 18 amino acids. Germline V gene lookup returns CDR1 SGHAT and CDR2 FQNNGV. CDR3 protein: CASSQSRDRGLSYNEQFF. Drawing the rest from reference TRBV11-2 and TRBJ2-1, the complete variable domain is EAGVAQSPRYKIIEKRQSVAFWCNPISGHATLYWYQQILGQGPKLLIQFQNNGVVDDSQLPKDRFSAERLKGVDSTLKIQPAKLEDSAVYLCASSQSRDRGLSYNEQFFGPGTRLTVL.

The rearrangement links TRBV7-6 to TRBJ2-7; TCRdb designates TRBD1, a call that cannot be tested without DNA. Germline V gene lookup returns CDR1 SGHVS and CDR2 FNYEAQ. This CDR3 is 13 amino acids long. This chain's CDR3 is CASTPGDTYEQYF.

This chain connects TRBV6-5 to TRBJ1-4. Germline V gene data show CDR1 as MNHEY and CDR2 as SVGAGI. The CDR3 consists of 15 residues. Here the CDR3 reads CASSYSWGGDEKLFF.

The V gene is TRBV5-1, the J gene TRBJ2-7; the D call from TCRdb, TRBD2, cannot be confirmed without DNA. Per germline, CDR1 SGHRS and CDR2 YFSETQ. The CDR3 is made up of 15 amino acids. The CDR3 region is CASSPLQREYGEQYF.

J is TRBJ1-2 and V is TRBV10-3. This CDR3 has 12 amino acids. Germline V lookup: CDR1 ENHRY, CDR2 SYGVKD. CDR3 amino acids: CAIKTYEYGYTF.

The V call is TRBV5-1, the J call TRBJ2-1; TCRdb calls TRBD2, which cannot be checked without DNA. The CDR3 sequence is 12 residues long. From germline, CDR1 is SGHRS and CDR2 YFSETQ. CDR3 amino acids: CASRGSRVEQFF.

This chain links TRBV12-3 or TRBV12-4 with TRBJ1-5; TCRdb proposes TRBD1, but this gene call is untestable without DNA. This CDR3 is 14 amino acids long. CDR3 protein: CASSFGGSDQPQHF.

V is TRBV3-1 and J is TRBJ2-2; checking the TCRdb D call of TRBD2 is not possible without DNA. CDR1 is LGHDT, CDR2 YNNKEL, per germline (reference sequence). This CDR3 has 16 amino acids. CDR3 sequence: CASSRGTSGSTGELFF.

The chain links TRBV20-1 to TRBJ2-7. CDR3 size: 13 residues. Germline V gene lookup returns CDR1 DFQATT and CDR2 SNEGSKA (reference sequence). CDR3 in amino acids: CSASVSGSYEQYF.

The chain is built from TRBV7-9 and TRBJ2-1; the D call from TCRdb, TRBD2, cannot be confirmed without DNA. Germline V gene sequence: CDR1 SEHNR, CDR2 FQNEAQ (reference sequence). The CDR3 is made up of 16 amino acids. CDR3 sequence: CASSSSLREGGNEQFF. The full variable domain, rest sourced from reference TRBV7-9 and TRBJ2-1, is DTGVSQNPRHKITKRGQNVTFRCDPISEHNRLYWYRQTLGQGPEFLTYFQNEAQLEKSRLLSDRFSAERPKGSFSTLEIQRTEQGDSAMYLCASSSSLREGGNEQFFGPGTRLTVL.

The chain links TRBV9 to TRBJ2-7; the D gene TCRdb calls, TRBD1, cannot be checked with no DNA. CDR3 length: 15 residues. CDR1 and CDR2 from the germline V gene are SGDLS and YYNGEE. The CDR3 reads CASSASGDRVNEQYF.

The chain carries TRBV6-2 or TRBV6-3 and TRBJ1-2; with no DNA, the TCRdb D assignment of TRBD1 cannot be verified. CDR1 MNHEY and CDR2 SVGEGT come from the germline V gene. The CDR3 sequence is 14 residues long. The CDR3 loop is CASSGDKTVGGYTF.

The V call is TRBV6-5, the J call TRBJ1-3; no DNA is available, so the TRBD1 call from TCRdb remains unchecked. Germline V lookup: CDR1 MNHEY, CDR2 SVGAGI. The CDR3 length is 15 residues. The CDR3 protein is CASSPNGQGLNTIYF.